This T cell receptor beta chain stems from a study of T cells in Graves' hyperthyroidism and ophthalmopathy (dated by TCRdb to the late 2010s). About the investigation overall: Peripheral blood was collected at initial diagnosis, before any treatment. To identify distinguishing TCR V-J signatures, a discovery cohort of around 100 patients was used, comprising 43 with Graves' ophthalmopathy and 57 with stable Graves' hyperthyroidism. Prospective prediction of ophthalmopathy was tested in an independent validation cohort of approximately 19 hyperthyroidism patients and approximately 17 patients who later progressed to ophthalmopathy. The roughly 94 discovery patients were randomly split 7:3 into training and test sets. The study also compared thyroid tissue and blood T-cell repertoires from five or six Graves' hyperthyroidism patients. Once sampling was done, hyperthyroidism patients were given methimazole at a starting dose of 30 mg daily, whereas ophthalmopathy patients were given high-dose intravenous methylprednisolone. According to the paper, TCR Vbeta CDR3 sequencing was carried out on around 140 peripheral blood samples, which came from some 41 ophthalmopathy, fewer than 80 hyperthyroidism and about 17 progressor patients. Broad study findings and their caveats: In cross-validation, a model built on a 13 V-J signature told ophthalmopathy apart from stable hyperthyroidism with approximately 90% sensitivity and roughly 81% specificity, and in testing the same model reached 80%/75%. Sample size was not statistically predetermined, and investigators were not blinded to group allocation. In validation, the model predicted progression to ophthalmopathy a median of approximately 6.3 months before onset, with about 71% sensitivity and 72.22% specificity. Blood samples also contained most of the expanded thyroid clonotypes (frequency above 0.001), which suggests that blood repertoires may reflect thyroid immune responses.

The V and J ends are trimmed by 0 bases and 4 bases, leaving 12 bases between them. The germline V gene gives CDR1 as MGHRA and CDR2 as YSYEKL. Its CDR3 holds 15 amino acids, cysteine through phenylalanine. The kept DNA is CDR3 alone, 45 bases in frame from the first base. On this clonotype: It lacks a known antigen. Per-nucleotide qualities are absent, and no much larger clonotype sits a single base away.

The TCR beta CDR3 regions were amplified from RNA transcripts. A first-round RT-PCR of the TCR CDR3 used the HTBI primer set with the Qiagen OneStep RT-PCR kit. A second multiplex PCR round built the libraries, followed by size selection and purification. Paired-end sequencing of the libraries was performed with 100 bp reads on an Illumina HiSeq2000. Under the source paper's analysis protocol: SOAPnuke was used to process the raw data, with reads discarded if the reads contained adapters or uncalled bases, had a mean Phred below 15, or lacked an exact constant-primer or identifier match. High-quality paired reads were merged using COPE v1.2.5, and each unique nucleotide sequence was defined as a clonotype. Clonotypes were aligned to IMGT TRBV, TRBD and TRBJ reference segments using MiTCR v1.1. The analysis included only V-J combinations with a frequency above 0.0001, which together covered around 99% of the repertoires. A TCS score was defined as the ratio between F50 (clonal expansion) and ExV (chaos), using BLOSUM62-based TCRdist between CDR3 peptides within each V-J. Welch's t-statistics and random forest reduced roughly 500 V-J features to about 13, which were used in a naive Bayes classifier (R e1071). TCRdb reran the public reads through fastp at Q25 and MiXCR, keeping productive beta chains. Under each unique CDR3 protein, matching rows form one entry showing the most common genes and DNA. The V and J calls here are based on TCRdb, not the publication. The sample records 600,000 to 850,000 distinct CDR3 sequences, 15% to 20% of which are singletons. About a sixth of the sample lies in the top ten.

Hyperthyroidism patients were newly diagnosed, with disease duration under 2 months, and aged 18 to 65 years. Exclusion was applied to patients with uncontrolled infections, other autoimmune diseases, pregnancy or lactation. Diagnoses relied on clinical symptoms, serum thyroxine and TRAb, thyroid ultrasound and orbital computed tomography. Blood from progressor patients was collected at the time of first diagnosis with hyperthyroidism, before any ophthalmopathy symptoms had appeared. Ficoll-Paque density gradient centrifugation was used to isolate PBMCs from approximately 11 ml of fresh peripheral blood. Progressor patients were initially diagnosed with Graves' hyperthyroidism and developed ophthalmopathy during follow-up. Total RNA was extracted using Trizol reagent, and RNA quality was assessed on an Agilent 2100 Bioanalyzer.

The TCR originated in a woman aged 50 to 60 with Graves' hyperthyroidism that later progressed to Graves' ophthalmopathy. The sequencing sample was made of blood. The chain couples TRBV4-1 to TRBJ1-1, with the D gene not confidently named. CDR3 reads: CASSQDYRTATEAFF. The nucleotides are TGCGCCAGCAGCCAAGATTACCGAACGGCCACTGAAGCTTTCTTT.